The 6 T cell receptor beta chains in this list originate from one sample, sequenced in a study of shared clonotypes between healthy human individuals. TCRdb keeps only in-frame clones here, not all; method: immunoSEQ multiplex PCR. The table has some 470,000 clones, 60% to 85% seen once. What was sequenced was PBMCs. The source of these receptors is a middle-aged woman in good health. Some clones in this sample may be carry-over from other donors' samples.

This chain connects TRBV10-3 to TRBJ1-4; 10 bases align to TRBD1. J gave up 5 bases and V 6 bases, and 6 bases lay outside the gene matches. Germline V gene data show CDR1 as ENHRY and CDR2 as SYGVKD. The CDR3 extends over 15 amino acids. CDR3 nucleotides: TGTGCCATCAGGCAGGACAGGGGGAGGAATGAAAAACTGTTTTTT. Translation gives CAIRQDRGRNEKLFF.

This clone was detected once. The chain is built from TRBV19 and TRBJ2-7, with D possibly called TRBD1 or TRBD2 (6 bases each). CDR1 is LNHDA, CDR2 SQIVND, per germline (reference sequence). V lost 5 bases and J lost 0, with 14 bases in between. The CDR3 has 15 amino acids. CDR3 sequence: CASSPVSGASYEQYF. For the CDR3, the DNA is TGTGCCAGTAGTCCCGTCTCGGGGGCCTCCTACGAGCAGTACTTC.

V gene TRBV20-1 combines with J gene TRBJ2-7; the D is unclear. Looked up from germline, CDR1 is DFQATT and CDR2 is SNEGSKA (reference sequence). The CDR3 is 10 residues long. Trimming left V 3 bases short and J 6 bases short, with 6 bases between. CDR3 coding DNA: TGCAGTGCTAGGTTGAGCGAGCAGTACTTC. Its translation is CSARLSEQYF.

This clone has only a few counts. This chain uses TRBV9 with TRBJ2-5, with D possibly called TRBD1 or TRBD2 (5 bases each). Germline V gives CDR1 SGDLS, CDR2 YYNGEE. CDR3 length: 14 residues. The germline V and J ends were trimmed by 2 bases and 1 base, with 9 bases remaining between them. In DNA form, the CDR3 reads TGTGCCAGCAGCGTTGACGGGACCCAAGAGACCCAGTACTTC. Residues: CASSVDGTQETQYF.

The chain is built from TRBV2 and TRBJ2-1; 8 nucleotides match TRBD2. CDR1 is SNHLY, CDR2 FYNNEI, per germline. With V trimmed by 2 bases and J by 3 bases, 3 bases remained unmatched. The CDR3 is 15 residues long. CDR3 DNA sequence: TGTGCCAGCAGTGAAAGAAGCGGGAGCTACAATGAGCAGTTCTTC. It is translated as CASSERSGSYNEQFF. The variable domain in full, completed from reference TRBV2 and TRBJ2-1, reads EPEVTQTPSHQVTQMGQEVILRCVPISNHLYFYWYRQILGQKVEFLVSFYNNEISEKSEIFDDQFSVERPDGSNFTLKIRSTKLEDSAMYFCASSERSGSYNEQFFGPGTRLTVL.

CDR3 DNA: TGTGCTAGTGGTACAACAGGGGGCGTGGAGACCCAGTACTTC. This gives the protein CASGTTGGVETQYF. This rearrangement joins TRBV12-5 to TRBJ2-5; 9 nucleotides line up with TRBD1. The ends lost 5 bases at V and 5 bases at J; junction bases unmatched: 6. The germline CDR1 and CDR2 sequences are LGHNT and FRNRAP. This CDR3 has 14 amino acids. The whole variable domain, filled in from reference TRBV12-5 and TRBJ2-5, reads DARVTQTPRHKVTEMGQEVTMRCQPILGHNTVFWYRQTMMQGLELLAYFRNRAPLDDSGMPKDRFSAEMPDATLATLKIQPSEPRDSAVYFCASGTTGGVETQYFGPGTRLLVL.